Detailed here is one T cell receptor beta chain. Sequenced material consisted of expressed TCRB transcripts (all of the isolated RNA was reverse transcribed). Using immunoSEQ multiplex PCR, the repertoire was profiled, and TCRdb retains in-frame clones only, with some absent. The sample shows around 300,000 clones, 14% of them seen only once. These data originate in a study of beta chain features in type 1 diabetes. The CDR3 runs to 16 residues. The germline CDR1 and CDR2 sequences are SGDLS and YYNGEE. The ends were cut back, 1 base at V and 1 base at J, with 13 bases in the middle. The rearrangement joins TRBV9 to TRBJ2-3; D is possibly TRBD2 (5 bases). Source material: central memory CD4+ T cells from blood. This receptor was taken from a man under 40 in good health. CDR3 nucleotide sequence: TGTGCCAGCAGCGTAACTCCGGGGTCGCGCACAGATACGCAGTATTTT. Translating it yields CASSVTPGSRTDTQYF.